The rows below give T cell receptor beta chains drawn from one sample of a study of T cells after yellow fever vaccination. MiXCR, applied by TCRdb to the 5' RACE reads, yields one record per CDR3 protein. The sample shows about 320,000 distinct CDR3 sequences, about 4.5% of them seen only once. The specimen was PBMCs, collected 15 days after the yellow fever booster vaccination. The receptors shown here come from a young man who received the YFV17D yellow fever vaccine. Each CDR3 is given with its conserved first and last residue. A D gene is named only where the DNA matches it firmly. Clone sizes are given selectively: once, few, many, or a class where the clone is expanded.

DNA: TGTGCTAGCAGCCCGGGACAGGGTAGCATTCAGTACTTC; CDR3: CASSPGQGSIQYF; D: TRBD1; J: TRBJ2-4; V: TRBV7-7; size: many
DNA: TGTGCCAGCAGTGAATGGAGGGGTACCTTCGCGAACACCGGGGAGCTGTTTTTT; CDR3: CASSEWRGTFANTGELFF; D: -; J: TRBJ2-2; V: TRBV2; size: many
DNA: TGTGCCATCAGACCGAGCCAGACAGATTCACCCCTCCACTTT; CDR3: CAIRPSQTDSPLHF; D: -; J: TRBJ1-6; V: TRBV10-3; size: many
DNA: TGTGCCTGGTCAGGAGGTACTAATGAAAAACTGTTTTTT; CDR3: CAWSGGTNEKLFF; D: -; J: TRBJ1-4; V: TRBV30; size: many
DNA: TGTGCCAGCAGCTATAACGGTGGGGATGAGCAGTTCTTC; CDR3: CASSYNGGDEQFF; D: -; J: TRBJ2-1; V: TRBV7-9; size: many
DNA: TGTGCTAGCAGCCCCGCCGTTTATCGCACAGATACGCAGTATTTT; CDR3: CASSPAVYRTDTQYF; D: -; J: TRBJ2-3; V: TRBV7-7; size: many
DNA: TGCGCCAGCAGAAGGACTAGCGGGGGGGCAACTGATACGCAGTATTTT; CDR3: CASRRTSGGATDTQYF; D: TRBD2; J: TRBJ2-3; V: TRBV5-1; size: many
DNA: TGTGCCAGCAGCGTAGGACTAGCGACAGATACGCAGTATTTT; CDR3: CASSVGLATDTQYF; D: TRBD2; J: TRBJ2-3; V: TRBV9; size: many
DNA: TGTGCCAGCAGCCCCGGGAGACAGGGTCCCAATGAAGAGACCCAGTACTTC; CDR3: CASSPGRQGPNEETQYF; D: -; J: TRBJ2-5; V: TRBV7-9; size: -
DNA: TGTGCCAGCGCCCAGGGGAGAGGCTCTGGGGCCAACGTCCTGACTTTC; CDR3: CASAQGRGSGANVLTF; D: -; J: TRBJ2-6; V: TRBV21-1; size: few
DNA: TGCAGTGCTAGGAGCGATATGAACACTGAAGCTTTCTTT; CDR3: CSARSDMNTEAFF; D: -; J: TRBJ1-1; V: TRBV20-1; size: few
DNA: TGTGCCAGCAGCCAAGAGGAGGGGAGGGGATATGGCTACACCTTC; CDR3: CASSQEEGRGYGYTF; D: -; J: TRBJ1-2; V: TRBV3-1; size: -
DNA: TGCGCCAGCAGCCAAGGGACTACTGTTATGGACACCGGGGAGCTGTTTTTT; CDR3: CASSQGTTVMDTGELFF; D: -; J: TRBJ2-2; V: TRBV4-1; size: many
DNA: TGTGCCACCAGCAGAGATAGGGCAGTCCCCTACGAGCAGTACTTC; CDR3: CATSRDRAVPYEQYF; D: -; J: TRBJ2-7; V: TRBV15; size: -
DNA: TGCGCCAGCAGCTTGGAGCGTTTCGGGCGCCAGTACTTC; CDR3: CASSLERFGRQYF; D: -; J: TRBJ2-5; V: TRBV5-1; size: -
DNA: TGTGCCAGCAGCCTCGGCGCAGGGAGCTATCAGCCCCAGCATTTT; CDR3: CASSLGAGSYQPQHF; D: -; J: TRBJ1-5; V: TRBV4-2; size: -
DNA: TGCAGCGTTTTGGGTCCACAGGGGGAGGGGGAGACCCAGTACTTC; CDR3: CSVLGPQGEGETQYF; D: -; J: TRBJ2-5; V: TRBV29-1; size: many
DNA: TGTGCCAGCACCCGATATGAGGACAGGGGGCTCGAGACCCAGTACTTC; CDR3: CASTRYEDRGLETQYF; D: TRBD1; J: TRBJ2-5; V: TRBV7-6; size: few
DNA: TGTGCCAGCAGCCCCTCCACCTTC; CDR3: CASSPSTF; D: -; J: TRBJ1-2; V: TRBV7-9; size: few
DNA: TGTGCCAGCAGTTACGGGGGTCAGCCCCAGCATTTT; CDR3: CASSYGGQPQHF; D: -; J: TRBJ1-5; V: TRBV6-2/TRBV6-3; size: many
DNA: TGTGCCACCAAGGAACCGGGTACCCACGAGCAGTACTTC; CDR3: CATKEPGTHEQYF; D: -; J: TRBJ2-7; V: TRBV24-1; size: -
DNA: TGTGCCAGCAGCTTGGCGGGACGTACCCAGGATGGGGAGCTGTTTTTT; CDR3: CASSLAGRTQDGELFF; D: -; J: TRBJ2-2; V: TRBV5-6; size: many